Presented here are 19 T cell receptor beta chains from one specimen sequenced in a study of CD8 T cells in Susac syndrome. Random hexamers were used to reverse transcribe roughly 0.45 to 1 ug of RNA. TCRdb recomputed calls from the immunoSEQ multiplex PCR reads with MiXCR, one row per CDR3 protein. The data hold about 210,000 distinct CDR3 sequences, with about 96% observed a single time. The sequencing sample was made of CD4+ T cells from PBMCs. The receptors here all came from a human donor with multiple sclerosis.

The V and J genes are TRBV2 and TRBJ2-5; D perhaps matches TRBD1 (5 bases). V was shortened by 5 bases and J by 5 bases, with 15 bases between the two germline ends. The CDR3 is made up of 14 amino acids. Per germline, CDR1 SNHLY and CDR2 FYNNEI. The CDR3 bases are TGTGCCAGCAGTCCCAGGGCCCAAAAGGAGACCCAGTACTTC. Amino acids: CASSPRAQKETQYF. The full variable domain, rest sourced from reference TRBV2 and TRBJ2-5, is EPEVTQTPSHQVTQMGQEVILRCVPISNHLYFYWYRQILGQKVEFLVSFYNNEISEKSEIFDDQFSVERPDGSNFTLKIRSTKLEDSAMYFCASSPRAQKETQYFGPGTRLLVL.

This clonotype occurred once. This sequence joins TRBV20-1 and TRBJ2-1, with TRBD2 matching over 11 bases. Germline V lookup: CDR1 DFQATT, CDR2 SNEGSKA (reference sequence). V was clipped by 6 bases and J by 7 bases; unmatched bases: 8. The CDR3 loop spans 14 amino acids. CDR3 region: CSAPSSGGQNEQFF. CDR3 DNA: TGCAGTGCACCATCTAGCGGGGGGCAAAATGAGCAGTTCTTC.

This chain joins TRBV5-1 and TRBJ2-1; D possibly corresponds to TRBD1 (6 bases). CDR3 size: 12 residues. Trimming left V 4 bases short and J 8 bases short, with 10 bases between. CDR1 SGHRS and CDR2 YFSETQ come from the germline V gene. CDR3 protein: CASSKDSYEQFF. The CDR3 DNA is TGCGCCAGCAGCAAGGACAGTTATGAGCAGTTCTTC.

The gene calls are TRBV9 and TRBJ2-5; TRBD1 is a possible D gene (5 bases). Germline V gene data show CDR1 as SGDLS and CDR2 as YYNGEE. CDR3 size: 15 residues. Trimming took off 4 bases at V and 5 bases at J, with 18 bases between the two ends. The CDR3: CASSPTDKWRETQYF. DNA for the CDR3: TGTGCCAGCAGCCCGACGGACAAGTGGCGGGAGACCCAGTACTTC.

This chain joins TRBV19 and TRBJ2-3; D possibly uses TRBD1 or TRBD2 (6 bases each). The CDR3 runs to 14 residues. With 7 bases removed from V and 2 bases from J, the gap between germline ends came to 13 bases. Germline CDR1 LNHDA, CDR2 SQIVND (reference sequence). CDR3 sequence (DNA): TGTGCCAGTAATCATGGGGGGCCCACAGATACGCAGTATTTT. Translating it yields CASNHGGPTDTQYF.

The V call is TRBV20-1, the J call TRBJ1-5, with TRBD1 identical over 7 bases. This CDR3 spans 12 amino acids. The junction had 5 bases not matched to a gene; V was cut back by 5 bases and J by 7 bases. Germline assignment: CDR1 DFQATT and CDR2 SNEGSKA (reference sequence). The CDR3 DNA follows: TGCAGTGCTGGACGAGGGGGCCAGCCCCAGCATTTT. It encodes CSAGRGGQPQHF.

The CDR3: CASGDGARSPLHF. The DNA of the CDR3 is TGTGCCAGCGGGGACGGCGCAAGATCACCCCTCCACTTT. The gene calls are TRBV6-1 and TRBJ1-6; tentative D call: TRBD1 (5 bases). The ends were cut back, 8 bases at V and 10 bases at J, with 15 bases in the middle. The CDR3 is made up of 13 amino acids. Germline CDR1 and CDR2: MNHNS and SASEGT.

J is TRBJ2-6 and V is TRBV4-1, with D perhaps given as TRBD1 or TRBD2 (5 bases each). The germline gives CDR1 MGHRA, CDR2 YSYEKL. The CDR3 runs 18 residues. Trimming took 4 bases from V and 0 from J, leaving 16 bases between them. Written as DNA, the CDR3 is TGCGCCAGCAGCCGTGAGTCGGGGCAGAGCTCTGGGGCCAACGTCCTGACTTTC. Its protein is CASSRESGQSSGANVLTF.

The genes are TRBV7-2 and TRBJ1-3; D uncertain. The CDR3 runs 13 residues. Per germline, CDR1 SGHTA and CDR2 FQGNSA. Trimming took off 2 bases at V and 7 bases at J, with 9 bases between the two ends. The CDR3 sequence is CASSLLETNTIYF. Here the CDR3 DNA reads TGTGCCAGCAGCTTATTGGAGACCAACACCATATATTTT.

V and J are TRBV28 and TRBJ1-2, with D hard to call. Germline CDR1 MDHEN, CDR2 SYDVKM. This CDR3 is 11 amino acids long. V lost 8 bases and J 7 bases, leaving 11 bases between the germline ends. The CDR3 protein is CASCSWIGYTF. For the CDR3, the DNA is TGTGCCAGCTGCTCGTGGATTGGCTACACCTTC.

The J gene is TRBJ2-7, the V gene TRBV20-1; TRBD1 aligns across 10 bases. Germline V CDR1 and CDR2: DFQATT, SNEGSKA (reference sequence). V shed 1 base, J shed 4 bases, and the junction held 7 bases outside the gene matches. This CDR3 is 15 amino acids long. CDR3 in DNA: TGCAGTGCTAGAGGGGGACAGGGGCTGCTATACGAGCAGTACTTC. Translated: CSARGGQGLLYEQYF.

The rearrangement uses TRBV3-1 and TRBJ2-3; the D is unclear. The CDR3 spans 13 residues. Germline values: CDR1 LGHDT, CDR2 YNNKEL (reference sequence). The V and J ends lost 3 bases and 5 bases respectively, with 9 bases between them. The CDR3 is CASSQAPQDTQYF. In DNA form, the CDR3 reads TGTGCCAGCAGCCAGGCCCCCCAAGATACGCAGTATTTT.

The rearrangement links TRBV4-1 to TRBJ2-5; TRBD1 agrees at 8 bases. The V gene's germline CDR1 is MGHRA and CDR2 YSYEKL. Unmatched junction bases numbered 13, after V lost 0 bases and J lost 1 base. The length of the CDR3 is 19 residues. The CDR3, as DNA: TGCGCCAGCAGCCAAGATACCCGCACCGCAGGGGGCTTCCAAGAGACCCAGTACTTC. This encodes CASSQDTRTAGGFQETQYF.

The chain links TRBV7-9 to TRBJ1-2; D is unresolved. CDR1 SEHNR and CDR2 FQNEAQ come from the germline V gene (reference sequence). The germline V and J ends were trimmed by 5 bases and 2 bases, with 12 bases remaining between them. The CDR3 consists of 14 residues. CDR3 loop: CASSQNTGNYGYTF. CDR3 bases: TGTGCCAGCAGCCAAAACACGGGGAACTATGGCTACACCTTC.

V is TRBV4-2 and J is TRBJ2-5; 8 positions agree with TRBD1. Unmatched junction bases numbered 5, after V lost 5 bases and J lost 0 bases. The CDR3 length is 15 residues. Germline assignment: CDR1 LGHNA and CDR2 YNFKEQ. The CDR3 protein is CASSTGTGNQETQYF. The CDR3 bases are TGTGCCAGCAGCACCGGGACAGGAAACCAAGAGACCCAGTACTTC.

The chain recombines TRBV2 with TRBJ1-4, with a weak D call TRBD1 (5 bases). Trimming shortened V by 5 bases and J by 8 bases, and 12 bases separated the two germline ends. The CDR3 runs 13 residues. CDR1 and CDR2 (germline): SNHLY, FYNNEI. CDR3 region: CASSPGQLEKLFF. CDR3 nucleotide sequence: TGTGCCAGCAGTCCTGGACAACTCGAAAAACTGTTTTTT.

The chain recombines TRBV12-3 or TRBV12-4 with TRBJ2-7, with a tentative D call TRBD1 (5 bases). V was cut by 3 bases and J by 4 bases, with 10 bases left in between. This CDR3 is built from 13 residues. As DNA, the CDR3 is TGTGCCAGCAGTTTTGTAGGGGCTTACGAGCAGTACTTC. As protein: CASSFVGAYEQYF.

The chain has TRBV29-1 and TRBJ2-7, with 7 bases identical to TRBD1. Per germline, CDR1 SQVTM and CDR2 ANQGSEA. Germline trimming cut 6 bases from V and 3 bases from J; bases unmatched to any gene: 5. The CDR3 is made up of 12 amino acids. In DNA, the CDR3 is TGCAGCGTGACAGGGTCAGGCTACGAGCAGTACTTC. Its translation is CSVTGSGYEQYF.

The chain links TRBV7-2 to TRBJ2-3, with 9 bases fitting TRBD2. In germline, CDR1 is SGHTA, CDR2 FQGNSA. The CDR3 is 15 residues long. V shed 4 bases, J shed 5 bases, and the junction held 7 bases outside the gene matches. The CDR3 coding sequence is TGTGCCAGCAGCTGGAGACTAGCGGTTATAGATACGCAGTATTTT. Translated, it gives CASSWRLAVIDTQYF.